Shown below are 7 T cell receptor beta chains from a single sample sequenced in a study of immune characterization of retroperitoneal liposarcoma. Each CDR3 protein is one row after TCRdb ran MiXCR on the PCR reads. Seen here are a few thousand distinct CDR3 sequences, about 44% observed once, and the top ten hold 35% to 50%. The sequencing sample was made of tumor tissue. The receptor source for this set is a male donor with retroperitoneal liposarcoma.

This clonotype was recorded a few times. The V and J genes are TRBV7-2 and TRBJ2-5, with 12 nucleotides matching TRBD2. V dropped 6 bases and J dropped 5; count of bases not matched to a gene: 13. CDR1 is SGHTA, CDR2 FQGNSA, per germline. This CDR3 is 17 amino acids long. CDR3 protein: CASRADQWTSGEETQYF. As DNA, the CDR3 is TGTGCCAGCAGGGCGGACCAATGGACTAGCGGGGAGGAGACCCAGTACTTC. The full variable domain, rest sourced from reference TRBV7-2 and TRBJ2-5, is GAGVSQSPSNKVTEKGKDVELRCDPISGHTALYWYRQSLGQGLEFLIYFQGNSAPDKSGLPSDRFSAERTGGSVSTLTIQRTQQEDSAVYLCASRADQWTSGEETQYFGPGTRLLVL.

This sequence joins TRBV7-8 and TRBJ1-2, with D unclear. CDR1 and CDR2 (germline): SGHVS, FQNEAQ. This CDR3 is 11 amino acids long. V was shortened by 5 bases and J by 10 bases, with 11 bases between the two germline ends. The CDR3 sequence is CASSNGRFYTF. The DNA for the CDR3 is TGTGCCAGCAGCAACGGACGGTTCTACACCTTC.

This clonotype was recorded a few times. The DNA of the CDR3 is TGTGCCAGCACCATTATTAGCGGGAGTGGCGGACAGACCCAGTACTTC. Its protein product is CASTIISGSGGQTQYF. V usage is TRBV6-1 and J usage is TRBJ2-1; 9 positions match TRBD2. The DNA end is a closer match to TRBJ2-5, so the J assignment may be wrong. This CDR3 spans 16 amino acids. Germline CDR1 is MNHNS and CDR2 is SASEGT.

This clonotype turned up a few times. The chain recombines TRBV12-3 or TRBV12-4 with TRBJ2-5; 9 nucleotides line up with TRBD2. CDR3 length equals 15 residues. J gave up 11 bases and V 5 bases, and 15 bases lay outside the gene matches. The CDR3 protein is CASSPREGINNEQYF. The CDR3 coding sequence is TGTGCCAGCAGTCCGCGGGAGGGTATAAACAATGAGCAGTACTTC.

The V call is TRBV27, the J call TRBJ2-1, with TRBD2 matching 11 bases. Losses at the gene ends were 5 bases for V and 3 bases for J; bases not matched to a gene: 6. The CDR3 has 16 residues. The germline CDR1 and CDR2 sequences are MNHEY and SMNVEV (reference sequence). DNA of the CDR3: TGTGCCAGCAGTCTCTCGGGACTAGCGGACTACAATGAGCAGTTCTTC. It specifies CASSLSGLADYNEQFF.

The genes are TRBV12-3 or TRBV12-4 and TRBJ1-4; the D gene is possibly TRBD1 (5 bases). The length of the CDR3 is 14 residues. V lost 5 bases and J lost 4, with 11 bases in between. For the CDR3, the DNA is TGTGCCAGCAGTAACTCGGGGGATAATGAAAAACTGTTTTTT. It specifies CASSNSGDNEKLFF.

This clonotype was seen only a few times. The V gene is TRBV6-5, the J gene TRBJ2-1, with D unclear. V lost 6 bases, J lost 6 bases, and 12 bases lay in between. This CDR3 has 13 residues. CDR1 is MNHEY and CDR2 is SVGAGI in the germline V gene. This chain's CDR3 is CASSTKRLNEQFF. In DNA, the CDR3 is TGTGCCAGCAGCACGAAAAGGCTCAATGAGCAGTTCTTC.